The 30 T cell receptor beta chains listed next were all sequenced from one sample in a study of blood T cell repertoires in COVID-19. Only in-frame clones appear in the TCRdb table, and some are missing; sequencing was by immunoSEQ multiplex PCR. The repertoire has around 250,000 clones, about 89% of them found once; the top ten carry roughly 4%. Sequencing was done on a sample of PBMCs or T cells enriched from blood (not recorded which). The receptors here all came from a woman aged 25 to 39 who had recovered from COVID-19.

V and J are TRBV9 and TRBJ2-7, with D possibly being TRBD2 (5 bases). Trimming took 2 bases from V and 6 from J, leaving 18 bases between them. This CDR3 is built from 15 residues. Germline CDR1 SGDLS, CDR2 YYNGEE. CDR3 nucleotides: TGTGCCAGCAGCGTGGGGAGTGGGAGCCCGGGCGAGCAGTACTTC. Its translation: CASSVGSGSPGEQYF.

The chain uses TRBV9 and TRBJ1-2; no firm D call. The CDR3 has 15 amino acids. V was cut by 4 bases and J by 2 bases, with 15 bases left in between. The V gene's germline CDR1 is SGDLS and CDR2 YYNGEE. The CDR3 bases are TGTGCCAGCAGCTCCCGAAATGGAGTAAACTATGGCTACACCTTC. Protein product: CASSSRNGVNYGYTF.

The V call is TRBV7-2, the J call TRBJ2-1; 8 positions agree with TRBD1. The CDR3 length is 16 residues. The J segment lost 8 bases and the V segment lost 5 bases, leaving 14 bases of the junction unmatched. CDR1 is SGHTA, CDR2 FQGNSA, per germline. For the CDR3, the DNA is TGTGCCAGCAGCCCATGGACAGGGAGTAGTACGGATGAGCAGTTCTTC. Translating it yields CASSPWTGSSTDEQFF.

The table lists this clone with a few counts. This chain connects TRBV6-5 to TRBJ2-1, with a tentative D call TRBD2 (5 bases). Germline V gene sequence: CDR1 MNHEY, CDR2 SVGAGI. Trimming cost V 6 bases and J 3 bases, with 6 bases left between them. The CDR3 spans 12 residues. CDR3 DNA sequence: TGTGCCAGCAGACGGGACTACAATGAGCAGTTCTTC. This translates into CASRRDYNEQFF.

This rearrangement joins TRBV5-1 to TRBJ2-6; D might be TRBD1 (6 bases). The germline V gene has CDR1 SGHRS and CDR2 YFSETQ. V was shortened by 5 bases and J by 1 base, with 7 bases between the two germline ends. The CDR3 consists of 14 residues. CDR3 sequence (DNA): TGCGCCAGCAGAACAGGGTCTGGGGCCAACGTCCTGACTTTC. Protein: CASRTGSGANVLTF.

The genes are TRBV27 and TRBJ1-3; D is ambiguous. CDR1 and CDR2 (germline): MNHEY, SMNVEV (reference sequence). Trimming removed 0 bases at V and 2 bases at J, with 2 bases between. The CDR3 is made up of 13 amino acids. The CDR3, as DNA: TGTGCCAGCAGTTTATCCACTGGAAACACCATATATTTT. Translating gives CASSLSTGNTIYF.

The rearrangement links TRBV6-6 to TRBJ1-1; no firm D call. This CDR3 contains 12 residues. V dropped 10 bases and J dropped 2 bases, with 11 bases sitting between them. CDR1 and CDR2 from the germline V gene are MNHNY and SVGAGI (reference sequence). CDR3 DNA sequence: TGTGCCACCTCCCTAGGAAACACTGAAGCTTTCTTT. Translating gives CATSLGNTEAFF.

The chain couples TRBV4-1 to TRBJ2-1, with 10 positions matching TRBD2. The V gene end was trimmed by 4 bases and the J gene end by 4 bases; junction bases not matched to a gene: 7. The CDR3 consists of 16 residues. The germline V gene has CDR1 MGHRA and CDR2 YSYEKL. The CDR3, as DNA: TGCGCCAGCAGCCCTTCTCTAGCGGGAGTTTACAATGAGCAGTTCTTC. Its protein is CASSPSLAGVYNEQFF.

This chain links TRBV28 with TRBJ2-7; no definite D call. Germline V gene sequence: CDR1 MDHEN, CDR2 SYDVKM. Trimming pared 1 base from V and 4 bases from J, leaving 5 bases between. The CDR3 is 12 amino acids. The CDR3 loop reads CASSLYAYEQYF. The CDR3 bases are TGTGCCAGCAGTTTATATGCGTACGAGCAGTACTTC.

V gene TRBV25-1 combines with J gene TRBJ1-1; perhaps TRBD1 as D (6 bases). This CDR3 contains 15 residues. The germline V and J ends were trimmed by 6 bases and 3 bases, with 17 bases remaining between them. Per the germline V gene, CDR1 is MGHDK and CDR2 is SYGVNS. DNA of the CDR3: TGTGCCAGCAGAAAGGCAGGGGTCTCCGACACTGAAGCTTTCTTT. This sequence encodes CASRKAGVSDTEAFF.

The chain joins TRBV28 to TRBJ2-7; no definite D call. V was pared by 6 bases and J by 3 bases, with 12 bases between. Germline CDR1 is MDHEN and CDR2 is SYDVKM. This CDR3 is built from 13 residues. This CDR3 reads CASSPPSSYEQYF. CDR3 in DNA: TGTGCCAGCAGCCCCCCCTCGAGCTACGAGCAGTACTTC. The full variable domain, rest sourced from reference TRBV28 and TRBJ2-7, is DVKVTQSSRYLVKRTGEKVFLECVQDMDHENMFWYRQDPGLGLRLIYFSYDVKMKEKGDIPEGYSVSREKKERFSLILESASTNQTSMYLCASSPPSSYEQYFGPGTRLTVT.

V gene TRBV7-2 combines with J gene TRBJ1-2; D ambiguous. This CDR3 comprises 13 residues. Trimming shortened V by 2 bases and J by 0 bases, and 4 bases separated the two germline ends. CDR1 and CDR2 (germline): SGHTA, FQGNSA. The CDR3 DNA follows: TGTGCCAGCAGCTTACGAGCTAACTATGGCTACACCTTC. Its translation is CASSLRANYGYTF.

The J gene is TRBJ1-6, the V gene TRBV9; unclear D gene. V lost 0 bases to trimming and J lost 7 bases, with 11 bases between them. This CDR3 is built from 15 residues. Germline CDR1 reads SGDLS; CDR2 reads YYNGEE. This chain's CDR3 is CASSVVEGGNSPLHF. The DNA for the CDR3 is TGTGCCAGCAGCGTAGTGGAGGGTGGGAATTCACCCCTCCACTTT.

CDR3 nucleotide sequence: TGTGCCAGCAGTCGGGGGACAGGGGGCCTCGGCAATCAGCCCCAGCATTTT. Its protein is CASSRGTGGLGNQPQHF. The V and J genes are TRBV27 and TRBJ1-5; 12 bases agree with TRBD1. Germline V gives CDR1 MNHEY, CDR2 SMNVEV (reference sequence). J lost 2 bases, V lost 5 bases, and 7 bases had no gene match. The CDR3 has 17 amino acids.

The V call is TRBV6-2 or TRBV6-3, the J call TRBJ2-7; 10 bases are shared with TRBD2. CDR1 and CDR2 (germline): MNHEY, SVGEGT. V trimming: 0 bases; J trimming: 3 bases; junction bases outside the gene matches: 5. The CDR3 is 16 amino acids. CDR3 sequence: CASSYSPASGSYEQYF. CDR3 DNA: TGTGCCAGCAGTTACTCCCCGGCTAGCGGGAGCTACGAGCAGTACTTC.

The V gene is TRBV30, the J gene TRBJ1-5, with D uncertain. The CDR3 has 14 residues. V lost 1 base to trimming and J lost 4 bases, with 11 bases between them. Germline V CDR1 and CDR2: GTSNPN, SVGIG (reference sequence). For the CDR3, the DNA is TGTGCCTGGAGTGCAACTATCGAAAATCAGCCCCAGCATTTT. Translation: CAWSATIENQPQHF.

The V call is TRBV12-3 or TRBV12-4, the J call TRBJ2-1, with D possibly matching TRBD2 (6 bases). CDR3 length equals 11 residues. V was trimmed by 6 bases and J by 6 bases, leaving 6 bases between them. DNA for the CDR3: TGTGCCAGCAGGGGGGGCAATGAGCAGTTCTTC. As protein: CASRGGNEQFF.

Here the CDR3 DNA reads TGTGCCAGCAGTTTGGGAAGGAGCGGTGAAGCTTTCTTT. Translating it yields CASSLGRSGEAFF. The chain joins TRBV2 to TRBJ1-1; D is uncertain. Germline CDR1 SNHLY, CDR2 FYNNEI. The CDR3 extends over 13 amino acids. Trimming removed 5 bases from V and 7 bases from J, with 14 bases in between. The variable domain in full, with the rest retrieved from reference TRBV2 and TRBJ1-1, is EPEVTQTPSHQVTQMGQEVILRCVPISNHLYFYWYRQILGQKVEFLVSFYNNEISEKSEIFDDQFSVERPDGSNFTLKIRSTKLEDSAMYFCASSLGRSGEAFFGQGTRLTVV.

The chain joins TRBV11-2 to TRBJ2-7; 9 nucleotides line up with TRBD2. After removal of 8 bases from V and 1 base from J, the junction contained 9 bases not matched to a gene. The CDR3 loop spans 15 amino acids. Looked up from germline, CDR1 is SGHAT and CDR2 is FQNNGV. This CDR3 reads CASRHTSGRSYEQYF. CDR3 coding DNA: TGTGCCAGCCGCCATACTAGCGGGCGGTCCTACGAGCAGTACTTC.

The chain carries TRBV11-3 and TRBJ1-1; TRBD1 matches 8 bases. The CDR3 runs to 16 residues. Per the germline V gene, CDR1 is SGHNT and CDR2 is YENEEA. With V trimmed by 5 bases and J by 1 base, 9 bases remained unmatched. CDR3 bases: TGTGCCAGCAGCCCCACCTGGCAGGGGGCGAACACTGAAGCTTTCTTT. Translating gives CASSPTWQGANTEAFF.

The CDR3: CASRRGTDTQYF. For the CDR3, the DNA is TGTGCCAGCAGGAGGGGCACAGATACGCAGTATTTT. The rearrangement joins TRBV28 to TRBJ2-3; a weak D match, TRBD2 (5 bases). The CDR3 runs 12 residues. Germline V gene data show CDR1 as MDHEN and CDR2 as SYDVKM. V lost 6 bases and J lost 1, with 5 bases in between.

The CDR3 sequence: CASSLVVDTQYF. The CDR3 DNA follows: TGTGCCAGCAGCTTAGTAGTAGATACGCAGTATTTT. The rearrangement uses TRBV7-9 and TRBJ2-3; D call uncertain. V was shortened by 1 base and J by 5 bases, with 4 bases between the two germline ends. CDR3 length equals 12 residues. In germline, CDR1 is SEHNR, CDR2 FQNEAQ (reference sequence). Combining the CDR3 with reference TRBV7-9 and TRBJ2-3 gives the whole variable domain DTGVSQNPRHKITKRGQNVTFRCDPISEHNRLYWYRQTLGQGPEFLTYFQNEAQLEKSRLLSDRFSAERPKGSFSTLEIQRTEQGDSAMYLCASSLVVDTQYFGPGTRLTVL.

In this sample, this clone turned up a few times. V is TRBV28 and J is TRBJ1-3; 9 nucleotides align to TRBD1. V lost 5 bases, J lost 4 bases, and 6 bases stayed unmatched. The length of the CDR3 is 15 residues. CDR1 and CDR2 (germline): MDHEN, SYDVKM. The CDR3 nucleotides are TGTGCCAGCAGTAGAGCCGGGACAGGGGGAAACACCATATATTTT. Protein: CASSRAGTGGNTIYF. The full variable domain, completed using reference TRBV28 and TRBJ1-3, is DVKVTQSSRYLVKRTGEKVFLECVQDMDHENMFWYRQDPGLGLRLIYFSYDVKMKEKGDIPEGYSVSREKKERFSLILESASTNQTSMYLCASSRAGTGGNTIYFGEGSWLTVV.

The genes are TRBV19 and TRBJ1-6; no clear D. The CDR3 contains 15 residues. Germline V gene lookup returns CDR1 LNHDA and CDR2 SQIVND (reference sequence). V lost 7 bases and J lost 3, with 13 bases in between. CDR3 sequence: CASNQQTLYNSPLHF. The CDR3 bases are TGTGCCAGTAATCAACAGACCCTCTATAATTCACCCCTCCACTTT.

The chain combines TRBV2 with TRBJ2-5; no definite D call. This CDR3 has 13 residues. V dropped 6 bases and J dropped 4 bases, with 12 bases sitting between them. Germline-derived CDR1 and CDR2 are SNHLY and FYNNEI. CDR3 amino acids: CASRPLPRETQYF. CDR3 coding DNA: TGTGCCAGCAGACCCCTCCCGCGAGAGACCCAGTACTTC. Full variable domain (missing parts from reference TRBV2 and TRBJ2-5): EPEVTQTPSHQVTQMGQEVILRCVPISNHLYFYWYRQILGQKVEFLVSFYNNEISEKSEIFDDQFSVERPDGSNFTLKIRSTKLEDSAMYFCASRPLPRETQYFGPGTRLLVL.

The rearrangement joins TRBV4-2 to TRBJ1-4; 8 bases match TRBD1. The CDR3 is 15 amino acids. Trimming cost V 1 base and J 8 bases; bases outside gene matches: 6. Germline lookup yields CDR1 LGHNA and CDR2 YNFKEQ. Here the CDR3 reads CASSQAGGAGEKLFF. DNA for the CDR3: TGTGCCAGCAGCCAAGCAGGGGGCGCAGGAGAAAAACTGTTTTTT.

CDR3 sequence reads: CASSFPGYYEQYF. The CDR3 region has the DNA TGCGCCAGCAGCTTCCCAGGCTACTACGAGCAGTACTTC. V gene TRBV5-1 combines with J gene TRBJ2-7; D is unclear. V was trimmed by 2 bases and J by 3 bases, leaving 9 bases between them. Germline V gene data show CDR1 as SGHRS and CDR2 as YFSETQ. CDR3 size: 13 residues.

This CDR3 is CASSKAAGANSPLHF. The CDR3 coding sequence is TGTGCCAGCAGTAAGGCCGCAGGGGCTAATTCACCCCTCCACTTT. The chain links TRBV3-1 (or the pseudogene TRBV3-2) to TRBJ1-6; a possible D gene is TRBD1 (6 bases). V lost 6 bases and J lost 6, with 15 bases in between. The germline V gene encodes CDR1 LGHDT and CDR2 YNNKEL (reference sequence). The CDR3 extends over 15 amino acids.

V gene TRBV30 combines with J gene TRBJ1-1; no firm D call. The V gene's germline CDR1 is GTSNPN and CDR2 SVGIG (reference sequence). Trimming took off 3 bases at V and 4 bases at J, with 12 bases between the two ends. The CDR3 covers 13 residues. The CDR3 DNA is TGTGCCTGGAGCTACGGCGGTGGCACTGAAGCTTTCTTT. Translation gives CAWSYGGGTEAFF.

V and J are TRBV5-1 and TRBJ2-7; 8 positions match TRBD1. The ends lost 3 bases at V and 6 bases at J; junction bases unmatched: 11. CDR1 is SGHRS and CDR2 is YFSETQ in the germline V gene. The CDR3 covers 15 residues. This chain's CDR3 is CASSSTGESNGEQYF. In DNA form, the CDR3 reads TGCGCCAGCAGCTCGACAGGGGAGTCGAACGGCGAGCAGTACTTC.